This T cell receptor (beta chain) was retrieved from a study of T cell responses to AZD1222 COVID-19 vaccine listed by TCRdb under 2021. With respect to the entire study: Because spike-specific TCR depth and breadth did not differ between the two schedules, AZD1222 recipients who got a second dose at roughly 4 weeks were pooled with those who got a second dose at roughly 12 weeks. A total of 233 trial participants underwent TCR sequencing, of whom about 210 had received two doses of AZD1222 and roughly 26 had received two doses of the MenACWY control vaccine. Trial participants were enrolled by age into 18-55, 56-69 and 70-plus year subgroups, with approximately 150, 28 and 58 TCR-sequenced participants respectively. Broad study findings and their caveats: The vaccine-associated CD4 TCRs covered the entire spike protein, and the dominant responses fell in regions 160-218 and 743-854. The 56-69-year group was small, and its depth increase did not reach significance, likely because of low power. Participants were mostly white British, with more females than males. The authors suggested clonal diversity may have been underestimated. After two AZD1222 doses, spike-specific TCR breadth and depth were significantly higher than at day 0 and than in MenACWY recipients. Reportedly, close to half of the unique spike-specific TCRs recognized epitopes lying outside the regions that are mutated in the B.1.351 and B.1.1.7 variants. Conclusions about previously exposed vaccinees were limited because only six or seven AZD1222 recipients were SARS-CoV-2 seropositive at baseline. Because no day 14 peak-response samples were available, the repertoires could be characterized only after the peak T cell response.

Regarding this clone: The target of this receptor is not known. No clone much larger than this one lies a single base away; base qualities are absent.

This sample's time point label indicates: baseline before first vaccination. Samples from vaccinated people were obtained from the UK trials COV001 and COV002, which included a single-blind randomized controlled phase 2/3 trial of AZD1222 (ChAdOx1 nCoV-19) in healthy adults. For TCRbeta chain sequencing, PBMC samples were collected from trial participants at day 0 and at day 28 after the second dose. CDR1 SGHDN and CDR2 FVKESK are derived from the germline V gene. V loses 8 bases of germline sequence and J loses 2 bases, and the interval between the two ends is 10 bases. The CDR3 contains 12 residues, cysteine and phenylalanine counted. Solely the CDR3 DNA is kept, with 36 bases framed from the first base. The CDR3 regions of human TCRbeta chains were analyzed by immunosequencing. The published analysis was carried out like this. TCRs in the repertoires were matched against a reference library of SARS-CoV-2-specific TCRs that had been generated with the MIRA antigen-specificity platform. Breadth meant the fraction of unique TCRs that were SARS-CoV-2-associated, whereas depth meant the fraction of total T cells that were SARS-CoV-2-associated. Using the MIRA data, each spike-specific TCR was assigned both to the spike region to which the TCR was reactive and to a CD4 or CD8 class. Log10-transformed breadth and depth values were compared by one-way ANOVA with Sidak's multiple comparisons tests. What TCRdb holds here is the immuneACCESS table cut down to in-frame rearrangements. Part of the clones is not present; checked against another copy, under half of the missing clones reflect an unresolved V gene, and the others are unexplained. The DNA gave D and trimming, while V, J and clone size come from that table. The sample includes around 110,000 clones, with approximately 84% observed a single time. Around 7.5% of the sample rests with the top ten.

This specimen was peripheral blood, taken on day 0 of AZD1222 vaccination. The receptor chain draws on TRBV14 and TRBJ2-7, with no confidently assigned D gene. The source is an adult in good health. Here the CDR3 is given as CASALTPYEQYF. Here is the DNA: TGTGCCAGCGCCCTGACCCCCTACGAGCAGTACTTC.